This is a list of T cell receptor beta chains from one sample in a study of blood T cells in healthy people across ages. TCRdb re-analysed the 5' RACE reads in MiXCR, keeping a single row per CDR3 protein. Here the sample spans over 600,000 distinct CDR3 sequences, 45% to 70% being singletons. Sequencing was carried out using blood. The receptors shown here come from a man in his forties or fifties in good health. The CDR3 runs from the conserved cysteine through the conserved F or W. The order of the fields is clone size, J gene, D gene, V gene, CDR3 protein, CDR3 DNA. D genes are given only for firm matches. The size of a clone is reported for some rows only, either as once, few or many, or as a class for expanded clones.

clone size: -
J gene: TRBJ2-4
D gene: -
V gene: TRBV6-1
CDR3 protein: CASSEARGSLAKNIQYF
CDR3 DNA: TGTGCCAGCAGTGAAGCTCGGGGCTCCTTAGCCAAAAACATTCAGTACTTC

clone size: -
J gene: TRBJ2-1
D gene: -
V gene: TRBV20-1
CDR3 protein: CSAREGGLDYNEQFF
CDR3 DNA: TGCAGTGCTAGAGAGGGCGGCCTCGACTACAATGAGCAGTTCTTC

clone size: -
J gene: TRBJ2-7
D gene: TRBD2
V gene: TRBV29-1
CDR3 protein: CSVNGLAGDLIYKQYF
CDR3 DNA: TGCAGCGTTAACGGACTAGCGGGAGACCTGATTTACAAGCAGTACTTC

clone size: -
J gene: TRBJ2-5
D gene: -
V gene: TRBV18
CDR3 protein: CASSPYQAQETQYF
CDR3 DNA: TGTGCCAGCTCACCTTACCAGGCCCAAGAGACCCAGTACTTC

clone size: -
J gene: TRBJ2-2
D gene: -
V gene: TRBV10-3
CDR3 protein: CAISTPDSTTGELFF
CDR3 DNA: TGTGCCATCAGCACCCCCGACAGTACCACCGGGGAGCTGTTTTTT

clone size: -
J gene: TRBJ2-1
D gene: -
V gene: TRBV20-1
CDR3 protein: CSAPRSGLGNEQFF
CDR3 DNA: TGCAGTGCACCTCGTTCGGGTTTGGGCAATGAGCAGTTCTTC

clone size: -
J gene: TRBJ2-3
D gene: -
V gene: TRBV7-3
CDR3 protein: CASSHRLGRAQYF
CDR3 DNA: TGTGCCAGCAGCCACCGACTAGGTAGAGCGCAGTATTTT

clone size: -
J gene: TRBJ2-5
D gene: -
V gene: TRBV27
CDR3 protein: CASGKLQETQYF
CDR3 DNA: TGTGCCAGCGGAAAACTCCAAGAGACCCAGTACTTC

clone size: once
J gene: TRBJ2-3
D gene: TRBD2
V gene: TRBV7-9
CDR3 protein: CASSFRLADKTDTQYF
CDR3 DNA: TGTGCCAGCAGCTTTCGACTAGCGGACAAGACAGATACGCAGTATTTT

clone size: -
J gene: TRBJ2-1
D gene: -
V gene: TRBV6-2/TRBV6-3
CDR3 protein: CASSNAGYNEQFF
CDR3 DNA: TGTGCCAGCAGCAACGCGGGCTACAATGAGCAGTTCTTC

clone size: few
J gene: TRBJ2-1
D gene: TRBD1
V gene: TRBV29-1
CDR3 protein: CSSRRDRANEQFF
CDR3 DNA: TGCAGCTCTCGAAGGGACAGGGCCAATGAGCAGTTCTTC

clone size: -
J gene: TRBJ2-4
D gene: -
V gene: TRBV29-1
CDR3 protein: CSVEEWRGNIQYF
CDR3 DNA: TGCAGCGTTGAAGAGTGGAGGGGGAACATTCAGTACTTC

clone size: -
J gene: TRBJ1-3
D gene: TRBD1
V gene: TRBV7-9
CDR3 protein: CASSTDREVSGNTIYF
CDR3 DNA: TGTGCCAGCAGCACGGACAGGGAAGTCTCTGGAAACACCATATATTTT

clone size: once
J gene: TRBJ1-4
D gene: -
V gene: TRBV2
CDR3 protein: CASFYREATNEKLFF
CDR3 DNA: TGTGCCAGCTTCTACAGGGAGGCAACTAATGAAAAACTGTTTTTT

clone size: -
J gene: TRBJ2-7
D gene: -
V gene: TRBV29-1
CDR3 protein: CSVEAMIPWTNYNEQYF
CDR3 DNA: TGCAGCGTTGAAGCCATGATTCCCTGGACAAACTACAATGAGCAGTACTTC

clone size: few
J gene: TRBJ2-5
D gene: TRBD1
V gene: TRBV14
CDR3 protein: CASSLQGSQAEYF
CDR3 DNA: TGTGCCAGCAGCTTACAGGGGTCTCAGGCTGAGTACTTC

clone size: -
J gene: TRBJ2-1
D gene: TRBD2
V gene: TRBV5-1
CDR3 protein: CASSLSSGLGQETQFF
CDR3 DNA: TGCGCCAGCAGCTTGTCTAGCGGGTTAGGACAAGAGACCCAGTTCTTC

clone size: -
J gene: TRBJ2-1
D gene: -
V gene: TRBV7-9
CDR3 protein: CASSLGGPANNEQFF
CDR3 DNA: TGTGCCAGCAGCTTAGGGGGCCCGGCGAACAATGAGCAGTTCTTC

clone size: few
J gene: TRBJ2-7
D gene: -
V gene: TRBV7-2
CDR3 protein: CASSLVRGWGYEQYF
CDR3 DNA: TGTGCCAGCAGCCTGGTTCGGGGTTGGGGGTACGAGCAGTACTTC

clone size: few
J gene: TRBJ2-3
D gene: -
V gene: TRBV29-1
CDR3 protein: CSVHQGMGGGTQYF
CDR3 DNA: TGCAGCGTACATCAGGGGATGGGCGGGGGTACGCAGTATTTT

clone size: -
J gene: TRBJ1-4
D gene: TRBD1
V gene: TRBV7-2
CDR3 protein: CASSDGTAQNEKLFF
CDR3 DNA: TGTGCCAGCAGCGACGGGACAGCTCAAAATGAAAAACTGTTTTTT

clone size: -
J gene: TRBJ2-6
D gene: -
V gene: TRBV25-1
CDR3 protein: CASSEPRGTGANVLTF
CDR3 DNA: TGTGCCAGCAGTGAGCCCAGGGGTACAGGGGCCAACGTCCTGACTTTC

clone size: -
J gene: TRBJ2-3
D gene: TRBD1
V gene: TRBV12-3/TRBV12-4
CDR3 protein: CASGDRVTDTQYF
CDR3 DNA: TGTGCCAGCGGCGACAGGGTAACAGATACGCAGTATTTT

clone size: -
J gene: TRBJ2-7
D gene: -
V gene: TRBV7-9
CDR3 protein: CASSLSFKGKYEQYF
CDR3 DNA: TGTGCCAGCAGCTTAAGTTTCAAGGGGAAGTACGAGCAGTACTTC

clone size: -
J gene: TRBJ2-7
D gene: -
V gene: TRBV7-6
CDR3 protein: CASSLTGSSHEQYF
CDR3 DNA: TGTGCCAGCAGCTTAACCGGGAGTAGTCACGAGCAGTACTTC

clone size: -
J gene: TRBJ2-1
D gene: -
V gene: TRBV15
CDR3 protein: CATSRWFGNEQFF
CDR3 DNA: TGTGCCACCAGCAGGTGGTTCGGCAATGAGCAGTTCTTC

clone size: few
J gene: TRBJ2-6
D gene: -
V gene: TRBV29-1
CDR3 protein: CSVVWQGGSGANVLTF
CDR3 DNA: TGCAGCGTTGTGTGGCAGGGCGGCTCTGGGGCCAACGTCCTGACTTTC

clone size: few
J gene: TRBJ2-5
D gene: -
V gene: TRBV5-1
CDR3 protein: CASSLAGMVVNEQYF
CDR3 DNA: TGCGCCAGCAGCTTGGCAGGCATGGTGGTGAATGAGCAGTACTTC

clone size: -
J gene: TRBJ2-1
D gene: -
V gene: TRBV28
CDR3 protein: CASSSDGGGFYNEQFF
CDR3 DNA: TGTGCCAGCAGTTCGGACGGAGGTGGCTTCTACAATGAGCAGTTCTTC

clone size: -
J gene: TRBJ2-6
D gene: -
V gene: TRBV20-1
CDR3 protein: CSAWGGEANVLTF
CDR3 DNA: TGCAGTGCTTGGGGCGGAGAGGCCAACGTCCTGACTTTC

clone size: -
J gene: TRBJ2-1
D gene: -
V gene: TRBV6-2/TRBV6-3
CDR3 protein: CASSYSISGNSYNEQFF
CDR3 DNA: TGTGCCAGCAGTTACTCGATTTCGGGAAACTCCTACAATGAGCAGTTCTTC

clone size: few
J gene: TRBJ1-4
D gene: -
V gene: TRBV12-3/TRBV12-4
CDR3 protein: CASKDSQHEKLFF
CDR3 DNA: TGTGCCAGCAAGGACAGTCAACATGAAAAACTGTTTTTT

clone size: -
J gene: TRBJ1-2
D gene: TRBD1
V gene: TRBV6-1
CDR3 protein: CASSEARGQGGGYTF
CDR3 DNA: TGTGCCAGCAGTGAAGCGCGTGGACAGGGGGGAGGCTACACCTTC

clone size: -
J gene: TRBJ2-1
D gene: -
V gene: TRBV4-3
CDR3 protein: CASSQRLVEYNEQFF
CDR3 DNA: TGCGCCAGCAGCCAACGACTAGTAGAGTACAATGAGCAGTTCTTC

clone size: -
J gene: TRBJ1-1
D gene: -
V gene: TRBV12-3/TRBV12-4
CDR3 protein: CASDNSNTEAFF
CDR3 DNA: TGTGCCAGCGACAATTCGAACACTGAAGCTTTCTTT

clone size: few
J gene: TRBJ2-1
D gene: -
V gene: TRBV29-1
CDR3 protein: CSVRTGTHNEQFF
CDR3 DNA: TGCAGCGTCCGGACGGGTACACACAATGAGCAGTTCTTC

clone size: -
J gene: TRBJ1-1
D gene: -
V gene: TRBV28
CDR3 protein: CASLYNVGGLNTEAFF
CDR3 DNA: TGTGCCAGCCTATATAATGTGGGCGGGTTAAACACTGAAGCTTTCTTT